The rows below give T cell receptor beta chains drawn from one sample of a study of OX40 agonist ivuxolimab in advanced cancers. Method: immunoSEQ multiplex PCR; TCRdb's copy keeps in-frame clones and lacks some. The data show around 85,000 clones, about 90% seen once. The sequenced sample was CD4+ or CD8+ T cells sorted from blood, obtained in a trial of the OX40 agonist ivuxolimab. The receptors come from an adult with an advanced solid tumor such as melanoma, head and neck, liver or kidney cancer. The CDR3 runs from the conserved cysteine through the conserved F or W. A D gene is named only where the DNA matches it firmly. Clone size is shown for a subset of rows, as once, few, many or a class of expanded clone.

v_gene	j_gene	abundance	d_gene	CDR3aa	CDR3nt
TRBV2	TRBJ2-7	.	.	CASSDQHPYEQYF	TGTGCCAGCAGTGATCAACATCCCTACGAGCAGTACTTC
TRBV18	TRBJ2-7	.	TRBD1	CASSPPKGQGSYEQYF	TGTGCCAGCTCACCCCCGAAGGGACAGGGATCCTACGAGCAGTACTTC
TRBV29-1	TRBJ1-2	few	TRBD1	CSTGENYGYTF	TGCAGCACAGGGGAGAACTATGGCTACACCTTC
TRBV5-6	TRBJ1-1	.	.	CASNGLNTEAFF	TGTGCCAGCAACGGCCTGAACACTGAAGCTTTCTTT
TRBV5-1	TRBJ1-6	.	TRBD1	CASSLGGQGRSPLHF	TGCGCCAGCAGCTTGGGGGGACAGGGACGTTCACCCCTCCACTTT
TRBV27	TRBJ2-5	.	TRBD2	CASSFSSGGAQYF	TGTGCCAGCAGTTTCTCTAGCGGGGGAGCCCAGTACTTC
TRBV5-5	TRBJ2-2	.	.	CASSPVSAGELFF	TGTGCCAGCAGCCCCGTGTCGGCCGGGGAGCTGTTTTTT
TRBV28	TRBJ2-1	.	TRBD2	CASRPPIAGRSSYNEQFF	TGTGCCAGCAGACCACCCATAGCGGGTAGAAGCTCCTACAATGAGCAGTTCTTC
TRBV28	TRBJ1-2	.	TRBD1	CASSPGTGGMYGYTF	TGTGCCAGCAGTCCCGGGACAGGGGGGATGTATGGCTACACCTTC
TRBV28	TRBJ2-3	.	.	CASSSTVDTQYF	TGTGCCAGCAGTTCCACGGTGGATACGCAGTATTTT
TRBV28	TRBJ2-5	.	.	CASSPPVEAGETQYF	TGTGCCAGCAGCCCCCCCGTTGAGGCAGGGGAGACCCAGTACTTC
TRBV30	TRBJ1-2	.	.	CAWIGGLTYGYTF	TGTGCCTGGATCGGGGGGTTAACCTATGGCTACACCTTC
TRBV2	TRBJ2-1	.	TRBD2	CASSDLRGGREQFF	TGTGCCAGCAGTGACCTCCGGGGGGGAAGGGAGCAGTTCTTC
TRBV25-1	TRBJ2-3	.	TRBD2	CASSPILMGTSRDTQYF	TGTGCCAGCAGTCCAATACTCATGGGGACTAGCCGGGATACGCAGTATTTT
TRBV19	TRBJ1-3	.	.	CASSIPRIGGSGNTIYF	TGTGCCAGTAGTATTCCCCGAATAGGGGGCTCTGGAAACACCATATATTTT
TRBV5-1	TRBJ1-6	.	TRBD1	CASSGEGARSTLHF	TGCGCCAGCAGCGGAGAGGGGGCACGTAGCACCCTCCACTTT
TRBV6-5	TRBJ2-1	.	TRBD2	CASRSGTSGKNEQFF	TGTGCCAGCAGGTCCGGGACTAGCGGGAAGAATGAGCAGTTCTTC
TRBV28	TRBJ2-1	.	.	CASIGAGLYNEQFF	TGTGCCAGCATCGGCGCGGGCCTCTACAATGAGCAGTTCTTC
TRBV6-5	TRBJ1-4	.	TRBD1	CASSYGQGWEKLFF	TGTGCCAGCAGTTACGGACAGGGTTGGGAAAAACTGTTTTTT
TRBV30	TRBJ2-1	.	.	CAWSEGTTNNEQFF	TGTGCCTGGAGTGAGGGGACAACAAACAATGAGCAGTTCTTC
TRBV7-2	TRBJ2-3	once	.	CASSLAGTSTDTQYF	TGTGCCAGCAGCTTAGCGGGAACTAGCACAGATACGCAGTATTTT
TRBV29-1	TRBJ1-3	once	.	CSATNTGTIYF	TGCAGCGCCACCAACACAGGCACCATATATTTT
TRBV7-3	TRBJ2-3	.	TRBD1	CASSFGQGADTQYF	TGTGCCAGCAGCTTCGGACAGGGGGCAGATACGCAGTATTTT
TRBV28	TRBJ2-1	.	.	CASSLRVNEQFF	TGTGCCAGCTCCCTAAGAGTCAATGAGCAGTTCTTC
TRBV30	TRBJ1-5	once	.	CAWSGQGTQPQHF	TGTGCCTGGAGTGGGCAGGGGACACAGCCCCAGCATTTT
TRBV5-1	TRBJ2-1	.	.	CASSPGQYNEQFF	TGCGCCAGCAGCCCAGGACAGTACAATGAGCAGTTCTTC
TRBV27	TRBJ2-5	once	TRBD1	CASGQQGAETQYF	TGTGCCAGCGGGCAACAGGGGGCGGAGACCCAGTACTTC
TRBV28	TRBJ1-4	.	.	CASTPRLYGEKLFF	TGTGCCAGCACCCCTCGGTTATACGGTGAAAAACTGTTTTTT
TRBV18	TRBJ1-5	.	.	CASSPSWGSNQPQHF	TGTGCCAGCTCACCAAGTTGGGGGAGCAATCAGCCCCAGCATTTT
TRBV5-4	TRBJ2-7	.	TRBD2	CASRSSGTSNEQYF	TGTGCCAGCCGTTCCTCCGGGACTAGCAACGAGCAGTACTTC
TRBV6-1	TRBJ1-3	.	.	CASSDQGLSGTGNTIYF	TGTGCCAGCAGTGACCAGGGACTCTCAGGCACTGGAAACACCATATATTTT
TRBV11-2	TRBJ1-3	.	.	CASSARRDYGNTIYF	TGTGCCAGCAGCGCGCGTCGGGACTATGGAAACACCATATATTTT
TRBV10-3	TRBJ2-1	once	.	CAISGDSSSYNEQFF	TGTGCCATCAGTGGTGACAGCAGCTCCTACAATGAGCAGTTCTTC
TRBV11-1	TRBJ2-7	.	TRBD1	CASSVSGQVPSYEQYF	TGTGCCAGCAGCGTATCAGGACAGGTTCCCTCCTACGAGCAGTACTTC
TRBV19	TRBJ2-3	.	TRBD1	CASSTTDRGSTDTQYF	TGTGCCAGTAGTACCACGGACAGGGGCAGTACAGATACGCAGTATTTT
TRBV30	TRBJ1-2	.	.	CAWSAGTFYGYTF	TGTGCCTGGAGTGCCGGGACATTCTATGGCTACACCTTC
TRBV5-1	TRBJ1-4	.	.	CASSRGGSNEKLFF	TGCGCCAGCAGCCGAGGGGGTTCTAATGAAAAACTGTTTTTT
TRBV2	TRBJ2-7	once	TRBD2	CASSESGLAGGWYEQYF	TGTGCCAGCAGTGAAAGCGGACTAGCGGGAGGGTGGTACGAGCAGTACTTC
TRBV10-3	TRBJ1-2	.	TRBD1	CAATTGVAYGYTF	TGTGCCGCCACCACAGGGGTTGCCTATGGCTACACCTTC
TRBV30	TRBJ2-5	.	.	CAWSVSTPLGTQYF	TGTGCCTGGAGTGTTTCAACACCTTTGGGGACCCAGTACTTC
TRBV28	TRBJ1-5	.	TRBD1	CASRTGGNQPQHF	TGTGCCAGCAGAACAGGGGGGAATCAGCCCCAGCATTTT
TRBV19	TRBJ2-5	.	.	CASSIGGTQETQYF	TGTGCCAGTAGTATAGGAGGTACACAAGAGACCCAGTACTTC
TRBV6-6	TRBJ2-1	.	TRBD2	CASSRTSGLEQFF	TGTGCCAGCAGTAGGACTAGCGGCCTTGAGCAGTTCTTC
TRBV4-2	TRBJ2-7	.	TRBD2	CASSPLGSGSNEQYF	TGTGCCAGCAGCCCCTTAGGTAGCGGGAGCAACGAGCAGTACTTC
TRBV10-1	TRBJ2-3	.	.	CASSPDSTDTQYF	TGCGCCAGCAGTCCGGACAGTACAGATACGCAGTATTTT
TRBV27	TRBJ1-2	.	.	CASNPRRGFPYYGYTF	TGTGCCAGCAATCCCCGGCGGGGGTTTCCTTACTATGGCTACACCTTC
TRBV28	TRBJ1-2	few	TRBD1	CASRTPGQGGNYGYTF	TGTGCCAGCAGGACTCCTGGGCAGGGGGGAAACTATGGCTACACCTTC
TRBV10-3	TRBJ2-5	.	TRBD1	CAISDRGSIGGETQYF	TGTGCCATTTCGGACAGGGGGTCTATAGGTGGAGAGACCCAGTACTTC
TRBV4-1	TRBJ2-3	.	.	CASSQDSPLGSSSTDTQYF	TGCGCCAGCAGCCAAGATTCCCCTTTAGGCTCCTCTAGCACAGATACGCAGTATTTT
TRBV9	TRBJ2-3	.	TRBD2	CASSVVASGTDTQYF	TGTGCCAGCAGCGTAGTGGCTAGCGGTACAGATACGCAGTATTTT
TRBV9	TRBJ2-1	.	TRBD2	CASSVRAGGWNEQFF	TGTGCCAGCAGCGTAAGGGCGGGAGGATGGAATGAGCAGTTCTTC
TRBV5-1	TRBJ2-5	.	.	CASSLVGGLETQYF	TGCGCCAGCAGCTTGGTTGGGGGACTAGAGACCCAGTACTTC